This entry lists 6 T cell receptor beta chains sequenced from one sample in a study of beta chain features in type 1 diabetes (dated by TCRdb to the late 2010s). The library came from the immunoSEQ multiplex PCR assay. The entire isolated RNA was reverse transcribed using the High Capacity cDNA Reverse Transcription Kit, and thus expressed TCRB transcripts were sequenced. Held by TCRdb, this immuneACCESS table contains in-frame sequences only and omits some clones. Under half of the omission traces to an unresolved V gene where checked; the cause of the rest is unknown. This sample has fewer than 900,000 clones in its table, and roughly 15% of those were observed once. The biggest ten clones account for 0.02% to 0.025% of the sample. Material: naive CD4+ T cells from blood. What the cell subset or site label conveys for this sample: true naive CD4+ T cells. The source of these receptors is a woman younger than 35 in good health.

The V call is TRBV5-6, the J call TRBJ2-3; perhaps TRBD1 as D (6 bases). The germline V gene encodes CDR1 SGHDT and CDR2 YYEEEE. V lost 0 bases and J 3 bases, leaving 14 bases between the germline ends. The CDR3 is 16 amino acids. Here the CDR3 reads CASSLVTGKGTDTQYF. CDR3 coding DNA: TGTGCCAGCAGCTTGGTTACAGGGAAGGGGACAGATACGCAGTATTTT. Full variable domain (outside the CDR3, taken from reference TRBV5-6 and TRBJ2-3): DAGVTQSPTHLIKTRGQQVTLRCSPKSGHDTVSWYQQALGQGPQFIFQYYEEEERQRGNFPDRFSGHQFPNYSSELNVNALLLGDSALYLCASSLVTGKGTDTQYFGPGTRLTVL.

The gene calls are TRBV11-1 and TRBJ2-7; D may be TRBD1 (6 bases). Germline V lookup: CDR1 SGHAT, CDR2 FQDESV (reference sequence). V was trimmed by 5 bases and J by 1 base, leaving 9 bases between them. This CDR3 contains 13 residues. CDR3 amino acids: CASSPGQSYEQYF. The CDR3 DNA sequence: TGTGCCAGCAGCCCCGGACAGTCCTACGAGCAGTACTTC.

This chain joins TRBV7-9 and TRBJ2-2; D uncertain. Looked up from germline, CDR1 is SEHNR and CDR2 is FQNEAQ (reference sequence). The CDR3 is made up of 14 amino acids. The V end was cut by 6 bases, the J end by 0 bases, with 8 bases between. The DNA of the CDR3 is TGTGCCAGCAGGGGCCCAGCGAACACCGGGGAGCTGTTTTTT. Amino acid sequence: CASRGPANTGELFF.

This clone was seen only a few times. The V and J genes are TRBV6-5 and TRBJ1-1; D remains unclear. The CDR3 is 16 residues long. CDR1 is MNHEY, CDR2 SVGAGI, per germline. V was trimmed by 0 bases and J by 4 bases, leaving 15 bases between them. The CDR3 nucleotides read TGTGCCAGCAGTTACTCGATGGCCGGGCCGAGCACTGAAGCTTTCTTT. Translating it yields CASSYSMAGPSTEAFF.

For the CDR3, the DNA is TGCGCCAGCAGCTTGGCTACGGGGGCCTCCTACGAGCAGTACTTC. It codes for CASSLATGASYEQYF. V is TRBV5-1 and J is TRBJ2-7; tentatively, D is TRBD1 or TRBD2 (6 bases each). The V gene's germline CDR1 is SGHRS and CDR2 YFSETQ. V was trimmed by 0 bases and J by 0 bases, leaving 10 bases between them. This CDR3 region has 15 residues.

In its sample, this clone was seen a few times. The same CDR3 arises from other DNA sequences in this sample as well. The chain couples TRBV20-1 to TRBJ2-5, with D possibly being TRBD2 (6 bases). Germline-derived CDR1 and CDR2 are DFQATT and SNEGSKA (reference sequence). CDR3 length: 11 residues. The ends were cut back, 5 bases at V and 7 bases at J, with 11 bases in the middle. The CDR3: CSAGQGGTQYF. In DNA, the CDR3 is TGCAGTGCTGGCCAGGGAGGGACCCAGTACTTC.